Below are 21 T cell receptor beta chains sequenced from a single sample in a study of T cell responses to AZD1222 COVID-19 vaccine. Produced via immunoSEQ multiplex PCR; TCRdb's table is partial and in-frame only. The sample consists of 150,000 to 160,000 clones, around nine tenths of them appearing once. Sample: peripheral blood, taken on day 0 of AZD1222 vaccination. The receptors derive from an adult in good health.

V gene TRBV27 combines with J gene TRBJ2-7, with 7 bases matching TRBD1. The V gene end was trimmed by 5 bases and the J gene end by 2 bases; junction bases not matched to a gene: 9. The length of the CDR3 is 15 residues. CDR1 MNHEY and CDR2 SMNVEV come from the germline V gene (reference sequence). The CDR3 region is CASSPLTGATYEQYF. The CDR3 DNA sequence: TGTGCCAGCAGTCCGCTCACAGGGGCCACCTACGAGCAGTACTTC.

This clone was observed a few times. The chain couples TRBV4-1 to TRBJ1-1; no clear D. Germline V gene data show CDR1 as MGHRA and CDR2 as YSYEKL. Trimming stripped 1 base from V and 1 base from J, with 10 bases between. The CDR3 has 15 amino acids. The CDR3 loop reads CASSQVRLQNTEAFF. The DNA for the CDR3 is TGCGCCAGCAGCCAAGTTCGGCTACAGAACACTGAAGCTTTCTTT.

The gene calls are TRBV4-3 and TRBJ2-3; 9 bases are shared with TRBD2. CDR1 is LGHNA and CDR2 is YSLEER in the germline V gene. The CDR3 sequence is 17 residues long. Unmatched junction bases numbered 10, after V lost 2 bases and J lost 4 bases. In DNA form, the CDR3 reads TGCGCCAGCAGCCAATGGGGACCTAGCGGGACTTCAGATACGCAGTATTTT. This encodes CASSQWGPSGTSDTQYF.

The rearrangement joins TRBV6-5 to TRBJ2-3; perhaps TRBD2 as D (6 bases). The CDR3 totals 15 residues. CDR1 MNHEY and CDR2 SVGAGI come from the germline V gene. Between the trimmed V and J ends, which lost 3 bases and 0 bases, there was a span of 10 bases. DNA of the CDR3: TGTGCCAGCAGTTATTCCGGGACTAGCACAGATACGCAGTATTTT. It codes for CASSYSGTSTDTQYF.

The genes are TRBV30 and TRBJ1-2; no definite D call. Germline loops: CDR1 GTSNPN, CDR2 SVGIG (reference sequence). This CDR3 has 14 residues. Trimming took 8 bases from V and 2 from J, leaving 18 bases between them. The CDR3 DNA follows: TGTGCCGGATCGGGAGGGTCCGGGAACTATGGCTACACCTTC. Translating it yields CAGSGGSGNYGYTF.

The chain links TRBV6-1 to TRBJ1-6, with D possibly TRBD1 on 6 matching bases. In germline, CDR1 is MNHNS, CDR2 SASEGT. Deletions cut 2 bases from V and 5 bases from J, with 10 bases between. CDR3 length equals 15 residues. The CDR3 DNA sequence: TGTGCCAGCAGTGAATCGACAGGCCATAATTCACCCCTCCACTTT. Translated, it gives CASSESTGHNSPLHF.

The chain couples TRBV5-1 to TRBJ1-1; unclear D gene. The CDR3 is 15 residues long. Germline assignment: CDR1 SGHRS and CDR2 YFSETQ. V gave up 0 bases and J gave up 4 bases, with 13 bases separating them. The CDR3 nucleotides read TGCGCCAGCAGCTTGGCCTACAAGGATGGCACTGAAGCTTTCTTT. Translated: CASSLAYKDGTEAFF.

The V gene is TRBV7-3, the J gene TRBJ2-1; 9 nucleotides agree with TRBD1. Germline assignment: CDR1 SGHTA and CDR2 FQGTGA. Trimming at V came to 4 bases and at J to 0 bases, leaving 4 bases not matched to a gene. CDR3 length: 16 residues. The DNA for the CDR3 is TGTGCCAGCAGCTCCCGGACAGGGGTCTCCTACAATGAGCAGTTCTTC. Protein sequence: CASSSRTGVSYNEQFF.

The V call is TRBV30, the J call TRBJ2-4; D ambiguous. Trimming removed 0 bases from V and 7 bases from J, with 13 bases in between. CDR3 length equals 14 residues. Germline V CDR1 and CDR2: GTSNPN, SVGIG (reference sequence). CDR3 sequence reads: CAWSVAGPGNIQYF. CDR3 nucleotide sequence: TGTGCCTGGAGTGTAGCAGGTCCTGGGAACATTCAGTACTTC.

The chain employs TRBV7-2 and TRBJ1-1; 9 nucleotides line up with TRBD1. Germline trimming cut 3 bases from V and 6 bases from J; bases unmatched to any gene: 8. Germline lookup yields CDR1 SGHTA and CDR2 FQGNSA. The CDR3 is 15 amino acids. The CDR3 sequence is CASSFTGTGISEAFF. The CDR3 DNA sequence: TGTGCCAGCAGCTTTACCGGGACAGGGATTTCTGAAGCTTTCTTT.

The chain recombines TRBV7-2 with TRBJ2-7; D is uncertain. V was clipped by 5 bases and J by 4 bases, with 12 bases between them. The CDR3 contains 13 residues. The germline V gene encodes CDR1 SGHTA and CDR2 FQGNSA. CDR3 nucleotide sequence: TGTGCCAGCAGCCTCTACAACAAATACGAGCAGTACTTC. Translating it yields CASSLYNKYEQYF.

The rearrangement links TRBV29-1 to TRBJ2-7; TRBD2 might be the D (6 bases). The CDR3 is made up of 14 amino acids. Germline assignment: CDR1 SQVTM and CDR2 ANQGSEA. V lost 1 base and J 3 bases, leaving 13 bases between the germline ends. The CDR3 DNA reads TGCAGCGTTGAAGTCCGGGGAGGTGGCTACGAGCAGTACTTC. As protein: CSVEVRGGGYEQYF.

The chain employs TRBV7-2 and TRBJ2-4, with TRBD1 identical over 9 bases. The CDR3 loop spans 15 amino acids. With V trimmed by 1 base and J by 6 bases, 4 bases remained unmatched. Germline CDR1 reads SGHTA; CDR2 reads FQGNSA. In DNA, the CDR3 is TGTGCCAGCAGCTTAGATCCGGACAGGGGAAACATTCAGTACTTC. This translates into CASSLDPDRGNIQYF.

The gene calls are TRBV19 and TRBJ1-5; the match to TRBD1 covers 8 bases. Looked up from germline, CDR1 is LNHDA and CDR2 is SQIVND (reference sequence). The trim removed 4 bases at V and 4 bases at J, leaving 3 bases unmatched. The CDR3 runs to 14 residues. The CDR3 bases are TGTGCCAGTAGTAAACAGGGGGGAAATCAGCCCCAGCATTTT. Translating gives CASSKQGGNQPQHF.

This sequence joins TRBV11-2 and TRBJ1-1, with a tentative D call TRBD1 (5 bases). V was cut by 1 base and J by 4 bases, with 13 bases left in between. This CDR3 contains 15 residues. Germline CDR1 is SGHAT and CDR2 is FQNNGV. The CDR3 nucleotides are TGTGCCAGCAGCTTAGTAGGGGATTTGGGCACTGAAGCTTTCTTT. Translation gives CASSLVGDLGTEAFF. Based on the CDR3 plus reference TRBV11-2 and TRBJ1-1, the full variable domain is EAGVAQSPRYKIIEKRQSVAFWCNPISGHATLYWYQQILGQGPKLLIQFQNNGVVDDSQLPKDRFSAERLKGVDSTLKIQPAKLEDSAVYLCASSLVGDLGTEAFFGQGTRLTVV.

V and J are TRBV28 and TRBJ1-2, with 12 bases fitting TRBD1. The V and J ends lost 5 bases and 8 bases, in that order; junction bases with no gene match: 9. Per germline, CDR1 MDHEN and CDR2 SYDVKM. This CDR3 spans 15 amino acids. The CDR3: CASSRPGQGAKGYTF. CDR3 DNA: TGTGCCAGCAGTCGTCCGGGACAGGGGGCTAAGGGCTACACCTTC.

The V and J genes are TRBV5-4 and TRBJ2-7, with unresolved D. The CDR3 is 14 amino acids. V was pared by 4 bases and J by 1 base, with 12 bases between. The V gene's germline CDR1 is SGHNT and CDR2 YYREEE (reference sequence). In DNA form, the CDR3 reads TGTGCCAGCAGCGCTGCAGGCCGTTCCTACGAGCAGTACTTC. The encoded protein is CASSAAGRSYEQYF.

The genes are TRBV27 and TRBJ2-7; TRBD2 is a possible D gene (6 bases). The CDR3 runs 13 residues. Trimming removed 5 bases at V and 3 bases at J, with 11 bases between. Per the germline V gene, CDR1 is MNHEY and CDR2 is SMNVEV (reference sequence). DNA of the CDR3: TGTGCCAGCAGTACACCCGGGGGCTACGAGCAGTACTTC. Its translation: CASSTPGGYEQYF.

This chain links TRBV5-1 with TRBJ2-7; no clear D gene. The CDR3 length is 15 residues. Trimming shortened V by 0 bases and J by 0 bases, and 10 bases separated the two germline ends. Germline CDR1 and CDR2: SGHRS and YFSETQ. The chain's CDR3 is CASSLGWADSYEQYF. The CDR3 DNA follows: TGCGCCAGCAGCTTGGGCTGGGCTGACTCCTACGAGCAGTACTTC.

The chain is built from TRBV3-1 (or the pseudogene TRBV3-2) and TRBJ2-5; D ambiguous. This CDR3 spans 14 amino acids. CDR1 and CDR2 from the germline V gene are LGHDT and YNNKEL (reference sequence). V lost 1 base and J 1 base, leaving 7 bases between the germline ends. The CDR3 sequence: CASSQGLFQETQYF. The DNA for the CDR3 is TGTGCCAGCAGCCAAGGACTGTTCCAAGAGACCCAGTACTTC.

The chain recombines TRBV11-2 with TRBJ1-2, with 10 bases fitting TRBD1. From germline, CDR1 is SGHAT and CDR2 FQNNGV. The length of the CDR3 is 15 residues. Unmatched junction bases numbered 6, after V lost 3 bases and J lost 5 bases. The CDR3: CASSLMTGGGYGYTF. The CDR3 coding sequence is TGTGCCAGCAGCTTGATGACAGGGGGCGGATATGGCTACACCTTC.